Presented here are 14 T cell receptor beta chains from one specimen sequenced in a study of T cells after yellow fever vaccination. TCRdb independently ran MiXCR on the 5' RACE reads; one entry per CDR3 protein. This table has about 330,000 distinct CDR3 sequences, 4.1% appearing once. Sequences were derived from PBMCs, sampled 5 days after the yellow fever booster vaccination. Every receptor here comes from a man aged 18-30 years who received the YFV17D yellow fever vaccine.

The V call is TRBV29-1, the J call TRBJ2-3, with D uncertain. This CDR3 is 12 amino acids long. The germline CDR1 and CDR2 sequences are SQVTM and ANQGSEA. Trimming shortened V by 4 bases and J by 6 bases, and 11 bases separated the two germline ends. DNA of the CDR3: TGCAGCGTTGCACAAGACGGGGATACGCAGTATTTT. It is translated as CSVAQDGDTQYF.

This clonotype was detected only a few times. The chain is built from TRBV27 and TRBJ2-1; possibly TRBD1 for D (6 bases). The CDR3 is 15 amino acids. Germline assignment: CDR1 MNHEY and CDR2 SMNVEV (reference sequence). Deletions cut 4 bases from V and 7 bases from J, with 17 bases between. The CDR3 loop reads CASSSTGTHSNEQFF. The CDR3 DNA follows: TGTGCCAGCAGTTCCACCGGGACACATAGTAATGAGCAGTTCTTC.

The V call is TRBV7-2, the J call TRBJ2-1, with 13 bases aligning to TRBD2. V was clipped by 3 bases and J by 6 bases; unmatched bases: 5. Germline CDR1 is SGHTA and CDR2 is FQGNSA. The CDR3 extends over 16 amino acids. Here the CDR3 DNA reads TGTGCCAGCAGCTTGGTCGGACTAGCGGGGGCCAATGAGCAGTTCTTC. Its translation is CASSLVGLAGANEQFF.

This clonotype was seen a handful of times. The chain couples TRBV5-1 to TRBJ2-1; D possibly corresponds to TRBD1 (8 bases). The CDR3 spans 17 residues. Germline V CDR1 and CDR2: SGHRS, YFSETQ. Trimming left V 2 bases short and J 5 bases short, with 20 bases between. DNA of the CDR3: TGCGCCAGCAGCTTAGGACAGGGAGGGGATTTTGACAATGAGCAGTTCTTC. Protein: CASSLGQGGDFDNEQFF.

The chain recombines TRBV3-2 with TRBJ1-2; TRBD1 was called by the table and not checked on the DNA. TRBV3-2 is tagged as a pseudogene. CDR3 length equals 13 residues. Here the CDR3 DNA reads TGTGCCAGCAGTCTCGACAGCCTTGGATGCTACACCTTC. It translates to CASSLDSLGCYTF.

This clonotype was found many times. The chain links TRBV5-1 to TRBJ2-3, with D possibly being TRBD1 (5 bases). Trimming stripped 1 base from V and 2 bases from J, with 8 bases between. Looked up from germline, CDR1 is SGHRS and CDR2 is YFSETQ. The CDR3 consists of 14 residues. CDR3 in DNA: TGCGCCAGCAGCTTGATGGACAACACAGATACGCAGTATTTT. Translating it yields CASSLMDNTDTQYF.

The CDR3 region has the DNA TGTGCCAGCAGCCACCGGACAGGGGCGTGGACTGAAGCTTTCTTT. Its translation is CASSHRTGAWTEAFF. The gene calls are TRBV4-2 and TRBJ1-1; 9 bases align to TRBD1. Per germline, CDR1 LGHNA and CDR2 YNFKEQ. Trimming took 3 bases from V and 5 from J; bases not matched to a gene: 7. The CDR3 is 15 amino acids.

Ten or more counts support this clonotype. The chain links TRBV12-3 or TRBV12-4 to TRBJ2-3, with 7 bases identical to TRBD2. The V and J ends lost 6 bases and 1 base, in that order; junction bases with no gene match: 7. CDR3 size: 15 residues. CDR3: CASSSSAGGTDTQYF. In DNA, the CDR3 is TGTGCCAGCAGCTCAAGTGCGGGGGGCACAGATACGCAGTATTTT.

CDR3: CASSLAFRGPEAFF. The DNA for the CDR3 is TGTGCCAGCAGCTTAGCCTTCAGGGGCCCTGAAGCTTTCTTT. This rearrangement joins TRBV7-2 to TRBJ1-1; tentative D call: TRBD1 (6 bases). The CDR3 has 14 residues. Germline V gene lookup returns CDR1 SGHTA and CDR2 FQGNSA. V lost 0 bases and J lost 6, with 11 bases in between.

This rearrangement joins TRBV7-9 to TRBJ1-1; no clear D. The CDR3 has 13 amino acids. CDR1 SEHNR and CDR2 FQNEAQ come from the germline V gene (reference sequence). V was clipped by 8 bases and J by 4 bases, with 14 bases between them. The CDR3 region has the DNA TGTGCCAGCCTGAGAGGGTTCGGCACTGAAGCTTTCTTT. It specifies CASLRGFGTEAFF.

This clonotype was detected many times. This chain connects TRBV5-5 to TRBJ1-6; D might be TRBD1 (6 bases). Trimming removed 3 bases from V and 7 bases from J, with 8 bases in between. Germline V gives CDR1 SGHKS, CDR2 YYEKEE (reference sequence). The CDR3 covers 13 residues. The CDR3 protein is CASSWTANSPLHF. DNA for the CDR3: TGTGCCAGCAGCTGGACAGCAAATTCACCCCTCCACTTT.

This chain links TRBV6-6 with TRBJ1-1; maybe TRBD1 (5 bases). Trimming removed 7 bases from V and 10 bases from J, with 19 bases in between. This CDR3 contains 13 residues. CDR1 and CDR2 from the germline V gene are MNHNY and SVGAGI (reference sequence). CDR3 region: CASNTPRGDAAFF. The CDR3 nucleotides read TGTGCCAGCAATACACCCCGGGGGGACGCAGCTTTCTTT.

This clonotype came up many times. The chain carries TRBV12-3 or TRBV12-4 and TRBJ2-3; the D gene is possibly TRBD1 (6 bases). The CDR3 runs to 14 residues. V lost 3 bases and J 4 bases, leaving 11 bases between the germline ends. DNA for the CDR3: TGTGCCAGCAGTTTGGGCAGGGGTGCAGATACGCAGTATTTT. It translates to CASSLGRGADTQYF.

V and J are TRBV11-2 and TRBJ2-1; TRBD2 might be the D (5 bases). The V end was cut by 4 bases, the J end by 9 bases, with 13 bases between. The CDR3 is made up of 13 amino acids. CDR1 and CDR2 (germline): SGHAT, FQNNGV. CDR3 DNA: TGTGCCAGCAGCTATACCGGGGAGCGTGAGCAGTTCTTC. It yields the protein CASSYTGEREQFF.